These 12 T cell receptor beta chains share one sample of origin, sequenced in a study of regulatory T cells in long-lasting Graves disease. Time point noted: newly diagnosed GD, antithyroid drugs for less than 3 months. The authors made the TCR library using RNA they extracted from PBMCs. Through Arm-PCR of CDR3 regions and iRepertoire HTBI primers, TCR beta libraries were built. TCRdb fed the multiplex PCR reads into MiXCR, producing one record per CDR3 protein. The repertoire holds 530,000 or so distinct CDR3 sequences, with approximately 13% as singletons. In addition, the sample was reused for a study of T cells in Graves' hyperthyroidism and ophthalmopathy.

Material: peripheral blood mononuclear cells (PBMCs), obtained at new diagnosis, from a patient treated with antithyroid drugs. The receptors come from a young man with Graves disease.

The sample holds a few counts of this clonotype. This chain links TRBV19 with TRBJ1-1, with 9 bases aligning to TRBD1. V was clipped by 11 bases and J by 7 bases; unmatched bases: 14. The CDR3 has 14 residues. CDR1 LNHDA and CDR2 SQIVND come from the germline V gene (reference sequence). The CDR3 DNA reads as TGTGCCTCGGCCGTGACAGGGGGGATTATTGAAGCTTTCTTT. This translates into CASAVTGGIIEAFF.

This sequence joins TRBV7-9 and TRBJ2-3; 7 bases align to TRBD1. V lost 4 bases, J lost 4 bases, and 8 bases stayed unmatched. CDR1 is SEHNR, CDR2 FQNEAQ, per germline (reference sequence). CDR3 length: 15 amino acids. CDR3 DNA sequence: TGTGCCAGCAGCTCGCCGGGACAGAAGCCAGATACGCAGTATTTT. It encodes CASSSPGQKPDTQYF.

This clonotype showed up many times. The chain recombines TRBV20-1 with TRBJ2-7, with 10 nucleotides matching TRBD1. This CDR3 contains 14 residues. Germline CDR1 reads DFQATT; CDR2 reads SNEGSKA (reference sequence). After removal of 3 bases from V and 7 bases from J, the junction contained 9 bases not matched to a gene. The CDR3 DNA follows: TGCAGTGCTAGGACCGGGACAGGGGAGAGAGAGCAGTACTTC. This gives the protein CSARTGTGEREQYF.

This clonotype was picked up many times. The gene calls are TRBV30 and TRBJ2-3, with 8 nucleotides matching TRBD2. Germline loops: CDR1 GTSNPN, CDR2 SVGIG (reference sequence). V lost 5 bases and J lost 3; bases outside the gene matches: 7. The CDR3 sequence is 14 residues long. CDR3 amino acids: CAWEPGLGTDTQYF. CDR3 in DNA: TGTGCCTGGGAACCGGGACTAGGAACAGATACGCAGTATTTT.

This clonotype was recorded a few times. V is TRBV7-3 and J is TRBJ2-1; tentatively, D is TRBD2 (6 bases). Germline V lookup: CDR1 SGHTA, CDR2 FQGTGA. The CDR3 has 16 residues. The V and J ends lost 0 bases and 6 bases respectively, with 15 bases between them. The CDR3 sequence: CASSLTGSARGNEQFF. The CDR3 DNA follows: TGTGCCAGCAGCTTAACCGGGAGCGCGAGGGGCAATGAGCAGTTCTTC.

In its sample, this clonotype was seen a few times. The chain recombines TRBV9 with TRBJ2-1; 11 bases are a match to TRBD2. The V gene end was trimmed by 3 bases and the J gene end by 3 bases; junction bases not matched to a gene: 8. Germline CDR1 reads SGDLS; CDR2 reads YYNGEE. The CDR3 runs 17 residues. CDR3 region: CASSAVSGRELYNEQFF. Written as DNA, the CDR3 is TGTGCCAGCAGCGCCGTTAGCGGGAGGGAACTCTACAATGAGCAGTTCTTC.

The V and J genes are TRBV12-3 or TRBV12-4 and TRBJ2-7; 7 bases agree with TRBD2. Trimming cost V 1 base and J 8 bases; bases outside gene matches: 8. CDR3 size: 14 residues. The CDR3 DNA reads TGTGCCAGCAGTTTAGGGACTAGTTTTATTCAGCAGTACTTC. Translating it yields CASSLGTSFIQQYF.

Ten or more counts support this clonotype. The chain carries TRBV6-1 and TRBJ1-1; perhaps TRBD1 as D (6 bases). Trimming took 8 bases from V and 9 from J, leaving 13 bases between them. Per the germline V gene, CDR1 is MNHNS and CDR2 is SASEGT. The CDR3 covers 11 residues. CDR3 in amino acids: CASLEGGQAFF. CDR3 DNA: TGTGCCAGCCTCGAGGGGGGACAAGCTTTCTTT.

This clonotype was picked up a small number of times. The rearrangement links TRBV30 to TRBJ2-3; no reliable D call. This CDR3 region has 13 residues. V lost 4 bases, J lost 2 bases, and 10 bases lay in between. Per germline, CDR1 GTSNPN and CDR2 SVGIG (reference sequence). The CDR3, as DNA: TGTGCCTGGAATTCGGAAAACACAGATACGCAGTATTTT. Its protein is CAWNSENTDTQYF.

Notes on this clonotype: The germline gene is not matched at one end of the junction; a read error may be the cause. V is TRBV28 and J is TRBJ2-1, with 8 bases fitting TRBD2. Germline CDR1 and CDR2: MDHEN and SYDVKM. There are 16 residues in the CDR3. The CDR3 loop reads CAGTSAGAGSYNERFF. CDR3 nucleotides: TGTGCCGGCACCTCAGCGGGAGCTGGGTCCTACAATGAGCGGTTCTTC. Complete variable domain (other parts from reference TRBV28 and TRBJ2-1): DVKVTQSSRYLVKRTGEKVFLECVQDMDHENMFWYRQDPGLGLRLIYFSYDVKMKEKGDIPEGYSVSREKKERFSLILESASTNQTSMYLCAGTSAGAGSYNERFFGPGTRLTVL.

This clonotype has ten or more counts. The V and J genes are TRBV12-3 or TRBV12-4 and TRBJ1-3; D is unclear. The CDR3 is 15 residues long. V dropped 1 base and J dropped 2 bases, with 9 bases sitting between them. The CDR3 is CASSLGETAGNTIYF. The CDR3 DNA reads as TGTGCCAGCAGTTTAGGGGAGACTGCTGGAAACACCATATATTTT.

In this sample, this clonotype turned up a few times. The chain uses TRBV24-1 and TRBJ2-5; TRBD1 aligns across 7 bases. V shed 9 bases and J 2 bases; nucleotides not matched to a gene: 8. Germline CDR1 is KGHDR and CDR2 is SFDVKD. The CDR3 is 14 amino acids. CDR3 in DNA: TGTGCCACCGGTCCGGGACAGTCTCAAGAGACCCAGTACTTC. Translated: CATGPGQSQETQYF.